This is a list of T cell receptor beta chains from one sample in a study of graft-versus-host responses after intestinal transplantation. Generated by immunoSEQ multiplex PCR, the TCRdb table keeps only in-frame clones and is missing some. The table shows fewer than 45,000 clones, with around 90% occurring only once. Sample: PBMCs, taken 524 days after transplant. These receptors all stem from a human patient who received an intestinal transplant, so some T cells may come from the graft donor. Each CDR3 is given with its conserved first and last residue. Each record gives: D gene, J gene, clone size, V gene, CDR3 protein, CDR3 DNA. The D gene is left open where the match is weak. The size entry is marked missing in some rows and otherwise reads once, few, many or a size class.

D: .; J: TRBJ2-5; size: .; V: TRBV7-9; CDR3: CASSTPGDRTPKETQYF; DNA: TGTGCCAGCAGCACGCCAGGAGACAGGACCCCCAAAGAGACCCAGTACTTC
D: .; J: TRBJ2-7; size: .; V: TRBV5-6; CDR3: CASSLRGPYEQYF; DNA: TGTGCCAGCAGCCTCCGGGGTCCCTACGAGCAGTACTTC
D: .; J: TRBJ1-2; size: .; V: TRBV7-9; CDR3: CASSSPEAGTFNYGYTF; DNA: TGTGCCAGCAGCTCTCCCGAGGCCGGTACTTTTAACTATGGCTACACCTTC
D: TRBD2; J: TRBJ2-4; size: .; V: TRBV7-3; CDR3: CASSLAGVLAKNIQYF; DNA: TGTGCCAGCAGCTTAGCGGGGGTGCTAGCCAAAAACATTCAGTACTTC
D: .; J: TRBJ2-5; size: .; V: TRBV11-2; CDR3: CASSFTGGEVGETQYF; DNA: TGTGCCAGCAGCTTCACCGGAGGGGAGGTGGGGGAGACCCAGTACTTC
D: .; J: TRBJ2-3; size: once; V: TRBV13; CDR3: CASSSGADTQYF; DNA: TGTGCCAGCAGCTCAGGAGCAGATACGCAGTATTTT
D: .; J: TRBJ2-2; size: .; V: TRBV10-3; CDR3: CATNEREGGAGELFF; DNA: TGTGCCACCAACGAGAGGGAGGGGGGAGCCGGGGAGCTGTTTTTT
D: TRBD2; J: TRBJ2-1; size: .; V: TRBV4-2; CDR3: CASSQGSGALNEQFF; DNA: TGTGCCAGCAGCCAAGGTAGCGGGGCTCTAAATGAGCAGTTCTTC
D: TRBD1; J: TRBJ2-1; size: .; V: TRBV7-2; CDR3: CASSASTGPLGNEQFF; DNA: TGTGCCAGCAGCGCCTCGACAGGGCCTTTGGGAAATGAGCAGTTCTTC
D: .; J: TRBJ2-5; size: .; V: TRBV5-6; CDR3: CASSFAGDPSGETQYF; DNA: TGTGCCAGCAGCTTTGCAGGGGACCCAAGTGGGGAGACCCAGTACTTC
D: .; J: TRBJ2-7; size: .; V: TRBV30; CDR3: CAWSPGLGSYEQYF; DNA: TGTGCCTGGTCTCCGGGCCTGGGCTCCTACGAGCAGTACTTC
D: TRBD1; J: TRBJ2-5; size: once; V: TRBV5-1; CDR3: CASSLTGVPQETQYF; DNA: TGCGCCAGCAGCTTGACAGGGGTCCCCCAAGAGACCCAGTACTTC
D: .; J: TRBJ1-5; size: .; V: TRBV6-5; CDR3: CASSGGGNQPQHF; DNA: TGTGCCAGCAGTGGAGGCGGCAATCAGCCCCAGCATTTT
D: .; J: TRBJ2-1; size: .; V: TRBV5-1; CDR3: CASSDHNEQFF; DNA: TGCGCCAGCAGCGACCACAATGAGCAGTTCTTC
D: .; J: TRBJ2-7; size: .; V: TRBV5-4; CDR3: CASSLAGSYEQYF; DNA: TGTGCCAGCAGCTTAGCAGGCTCCTACGAGCAGTACTTC
D: .; J: TRBJ2-7; size: .; V: TRBV29-1; CDR3: CSVVGDGDYEQYF; DNA: TGCAGCGTTGTAGGGGACGGAGACTACGAGCAGTACTTC
D: .; J: TRBJ2-7; size: .; V: TRBV6-6; CDR3: CASSYGGLSGEQYF; DNA: TGTGCCAGCAGTTACGGAGGGTTATCCGGCGAGCAGTACTTC
D: .; J: TRBJ2-7; size: .; V: TRBV2; CDR3: CAIRESIYEQYF; DNA: TGTGCCATAAGGGAGTCGATCTACGAGCAGTACTTC
D: TRBD2; J: TRBJ2-7; size: .; V: TRBV28; CDR3: CASSSGSGNWYEQYF; DNA: TGTGCCAGCAGTTCCGGTAGCGGGAACTGGTACGAGCAGTACTTC
D: TRBD2; J: TRBJ2-2; size: .; V: TRBV6-5; CDR3: CASSYGGAGELFF; DNA: TGTGCCAGCAGTTACGGGGGGGCCGGGGAGCTGTTTTTT
D: TRBD1; J: TRBJ1-1; size: .; V: TRBV6-6; CDR3: CASSSTGGTNTEAFF; DNA: TGTGCCAGCAGTTCAACAGGGGGGACGAACACTGAAGCTTTCTTT
D: TRBD1; J: TRBJ2-7; size: .; V: TRBV27; CDR3: CASGIRQGASYEQYF; DNA: TGTGCCAGCGGGATCCGACAGGGGGCTTCCTACGAGCAGTACTTC
D: .; J: TRBJ2-7; size: .; V: TRBV15; CDR3: CATRGIGSYEQYF; DNA: TGTGCCACCAGGGGGATAGGGTCCTACGAGCAGTACTTC
D: .; J: TRBJ2-5; size: .; V: TRBV7-4; CDR3: CASSLPWTGGLWETQYF; DNA: TGTGCCAGCAGCTTACCCTGGACGGGGGGCCTATGGGAGACCCAGTACTTC
D: TRBD1; J: TRBJ2-7; size: .; V: TRBV5-1; CDR3: CASSLTGGSAYEQYF; DNA: TGCGCCAGCAGCTTAACAGGGGGATCCGCTTACGAGCAGTACTTC
D: .; J: TRBJ2-4; size: .; V: TRBV4-3; CDR3: CASSQVAWNIQYF; DNA: TGCGCCAGCAGCCAAGTAGCTTGGAACATTCAGTACTTC
D: .; J: TRBJ1-3; size: .; V: TRBV29-1; CDR3: CSVESVSGNTIYF; DNA: TGCAGCGTTGAATCCGTCTCTGGAAACACCATATATTTT
D: .; J: TRBJ2-7; size: .; V: TRBV4-1; CDR3: CASSLSERYYEQYF; DNA: TGCGCCAGCAGCCTAAGCGAGCGGTACTACGAGCAGTACTTC
D: TRBD2; J: TRBJ2-7; size: .; V: TRBV4-1; CDR3: CASSQGPGGSEQYF; DNA: TGCGCCAGCAGCCAAGGGCCGGGAGGGAGCGAGCAGTACTTC
D: TRBD2; J: TRBJ2-5; size: large; V: TRBV14; CDR3: CASSQDHWTSGRETQYF; DNA: TGTGCCAGCAGCCAGGACCATTGGACTAGCGGGAGAGAGACCCAGTACTTC
D: .; J: TRBJ2-7; size: .; V: TRBV9; CDR3: CASSSKGYEQYF; DNA: TGTGCCAGCAGCTCAAAAGGCTACGAGCAGTACTTC